A single sample is the source of the 14 T cell receptor beta chains below, sequenced in a study of blood T cell repertoires in COVID-19. TCRdb's table, derived via immunoSEQ multiplex PCR, lists solely in-frame clones and lacks some. The sample has about 140,000 clones; roughly four fifths are singletons. Sequencing was done on a sample of peripheral blood. These receptors were obtained from a woman of 80 years or more with active or convalescent COVID-19.

The CDR3 sequence: CASSLVGSGETQYF. CDR3 DNA sequence: TGCGCCAGCAGCTTGGTCGGTAGCGGGGAGACCCAGTACTTC. The V gene is TRBV5-1, the J gene TRBJ2-5; 7 nucleotides agree with TRBD2. Unmatched junction bases numbered 4, after V lost 0 bases and J lost 5 bases. The CDR3 covers 14 residues. Germline V CDR1 and CDR2: SGHRS, YFSETQ.

The chain combines TRBV25-1 with TRBJ1-6; no clear D gene. This CDR3 contains 15 residues. The germline V gene has CDR1 MGHDK and CDR2 SYGVNS. V dropped 4 bases and J dropped 0 bases, with 7 bases sitting between them. The CDR3, as DNA: TGTGCCAGCAGTGTGGGGAGCTCCTATAATTCACCCCTCCACTTT. Its protein product is CASSVGSSYNSPLHF.

V usage is TRBV27 and J usage is TRBJ2-3; D is perhaps TRBD2 (7 bases). The V gene lost 2 bases and the J gene lost 9 bases, with 15 bases spanning the gap. The CDR3 length is 14 residues. CDR1 is MNHEY and CDR2 is SMNVEV in the germline V gene (reference sequence). For the CDR3, the DNA is TGTGCCAGCAGTTTAGGACAGTGGGGGGGGACGCAGTATTTT. It specifies CASSLGQWGGTQYF.

The CDR3: CASSDPGQHRETQYF. The CDR3 coding sequence is TGTGCCAGCAGTGATCCAGGACAGCACCGAGAGACCCAGTACTTC. The chain is built from TRBV28 and TRBJ2-5; weak D call: TRBD1 (6 bases). This CDR3 is built from 15 residues. Looked up from germline, CDR1 is MDHEN and CDR2 is SYDVKM. Trimming left V 5 bases short and J 4 bases short, with 17 bases between.

In this sample, this clone turned up a few times. The chain uses TRBV2 and TRBJ1-2; tentative D call: TRBD1 (5 bases). V lost 7 bases and J 7 bases, leaving 16 bases between the germline ends. Germline CDR1 SNHLY, CDR2 FYNNEI. This CDR3 has 13 residues. The CDR3 region has the DNA TGTGCCAGCATTAGCTTAGGGGCGCCTGGCTACACCTTC. Translated: CASISLGAPGYTF.

This chain's CDR3 is CASSETLGRGYNQPQHF. CDR3 coding DNA: TGTGCCAGCAGTGAAACTTTAGGCAGGGGATACAATCAGCCCCAGCATTTT. The gene calls are TRBV6-1 and TRBJ1-5; tentative D call: TRBD1 (6 bases). V lost 2 bases, J lost 3 bases, and 17 bases lay in between. The CDR3 length is 17 residues. In germline, CDR1 is MNHNS, CDR2 SASEGT.

This clone has just one count. J is TRBJ2-5 and V is TRBV19, with 11 bases identical to TRBD1. Germline V gene data show CDR1 as LNHDA and CDR2 as SQIVND (reference sequence). The CDR3 is made up of 14 amino acids. V shed 4 bases and J 7 bases; nucleotides not matched to a gene: 5. In DNA form, the CDR3 reads TGTGCCAGTAGTACTTCCGGGACAGGGGGGACCCAGTACTTC. Residues: CASSTSGTGGTQYF.

This chain joins TRBV7-9 and TRBJ2-7; no reliable D call. The CDR3 totals 14 residues. V gave up 1 base and J gave up 6 bases, with 13 bases separating them. Germline loops: CDR1 SEHNR, CDR2 FQNEAQ (reference sequence). The CDR3 spells CASSLDGVVREQYF. The CDR3 bases are TGTGCCAGCAGCTTAGACGGTGTCGTCCGCGAGCAGTACTTC.

V is TRBV29-1 and J is TRBJ2-1; TRBD1 is a possible D gene (6 bases). This CDR3 is 13 amino acids long. Trimming pared 7 bases from V and 0 bases from J, leaving 10 bases between. Germline CDR1 reads SQVTM; CDR2 reads ANQGSEA. The CDR3 spells CSGQGSSYNEQFF. The DNA for the CDR3 is TGCAGCGGCCAGGGGAGCTCCTACAATGAGCAGTTCTTC.

The rearrangement joins TRBV12-3 or TRBV12-4 to TRBJ1-1; possibly TRBD1 for D (6 bases). The length of the CDR3 is 13 residues. V was pared by 6 bases and J by 3 bases, with 11 bases between. As DNA, the CDR3 is TGTGCCAGCAGGGACAGTCTGCACACTGAAGCTTTCTTT. Protein: CASRDSLHTEAFF.

This clone was seen a single time. The rearrangement joins TRBV10-3 to TRBJ2-5; 7 nucleotides line up with TRBD1. V dropped 10 bases and J dropped 2; count of bases not matched to a gene: 13. The CDR3 runs 15 residues. Germline CDR1 reads ENHRY; CDR2 reads SYGVKD. Here the CDR3 reads CATREGASGQETQYF. The CDR3 bases are TGTGCCACCAGAGAGGGGGCGTCGGGTCAAGAGACCCAGTACTTC.

The V gene is TRBV15, the J gene TRBJ1-1; no definite D call. Germline CDR1 and CDR2: LNHNV and YYDKDF (reference sequence). The CDR3 runs to 13 residues. Trimming cost V 1 base and J 4 bases, with 7 bases left between them. The CDR3 sequence: CATSRASRTEAFF. DNA for the CDR3: TGTGCCACCAGCAGAGCCAGTCGCACTGAAGCTTTCTTT.

The genes are TRBV5-1 and TRBJ2-2, with D tentatively TRBD1 (6 bases). The germline V and J ends were trimmed by 4 bases and 5 bases, with 18 bases remaining between them. Germline V gene sequence: CDR1 SGHRS, CDR2 YFSETQ. The CDR3 has 16 amino acids. The DNA of the CDR3 is TGCGCCAGCAGCCCTACCAGGGGACGGACAACCGGGGAGCTGTTTTTT. Translated, it gives CASSPTRGRTTGELFF. Supplemented by reference TRBV5-1 and TRBJ2-2, the full variable domain reads KAGVTQTPRYLIKTRGQQVTLSCSPISGHRSVSWYQQTPGQGLQFLFEYFSETQRNKGNFPGRFSGRQFSNSRSEMNVSTLELGDSALYLCASSPTRGRTTGELFFGEGSRLTVL.

The gene calls are TRBV6-4 and TRBJ1-1, with 7 bases aligning to TRBD1. V lost 6 bases and J lost 6; bases outside the gene matches: 7. Germline CDR1 and CDR2: MRHNA and SNTAGT. This CDR3 has 13 residues. The CDR3 bases are TGTGCCAGCAGCGCCGACAGGGCCGCTGAAGCTTTCTTT. Protein: CASSADRAAEAFF.